A single sample is the source of the 30 T cell receptor beta chains below, sequenced in a study of cytomegalovirus exposure and HLA in healthy donors (dated by TCRdb to 2015 to 2018). The library was built by means of the immunoSEQ multiplex PCR assay. For the multiplex PCR, a mixture combining 60 forward primers for TCR Vbeta segments and 13 reverse primers for TCR Jbeta segments was used. What TCRdb holds here is the immuneACCESS table cut down to in-frame rearrangements. Part of the clones is not present; checked against another copy, under half of the missing clones reflect an unresolved V gene, and the others are unexplained. Present in this sample are more than 60,000 clones, under 85% of which were seen just once. The ten largest make up under 3% of the sample. Sequencing was carried out using PBMCs. All receptors derive from a young woman in good health and CMV-seronegative.

This chain links TRBV27 with TRBJ1-2; perhaps TRBD1 as D (5 bases). Germline V CDR1 and CDR2: MNHEY, SMNVEV (reference sequence). V was trimmed by 7 bases and J by 3 bases, leaving 12 bases between them. This CDR3 is built from 13 residues. Written as DNA, the CDR3 is TGTGCCAGCACCTCTCAGGGTCACTATGGCTACACCTTC. Translated: CASTSQGHYGYTF.

The CDR3 region is CASSMGQGKDTQYF. CDR3 in DNA: TGCGCCAGCAGCATGGGACAGGGTAAAGATACGCAGTATTTT. The chain joins TRBV5-1 to TRBJ2-3; TRBD1 agrees at 9 bases. Trimming at V came to 4 bases and at J to 5 bases, leaving 5 bases not matched to a gene. The CDR3 loop spans 14 amino acids. Germline lookup yields CDR1 SGHRS and CDR2 YFSETQ.

The CDR3 loop reads CASSVGFEAFF. Written as DNA, the CDR3 is TGTGCCAGCAGTGTGGGCTTTGAAGCTTTCTTT. The J gene is TRBJ1-1, the V gene TRBV6-5; D is undetermined. Between the trimmed V and J ends, which lost 5 bases and 7 bases, there was a span of 8 bases. Per germline, CDR1 MNHEY and CDR2 SVGAGI. The CDR3 covers 11 residues.

This chain links TRBV10-3 with TRBJ1-2; D unresolved. The CDR3 runs to 15 residues. Germline V gene sequence: CDR1 ENHRY, CDR2 SYGVKD. V lost 2 bases, J lost 6 bases, and 16 bases lay in between. The CDR3 bases are TGTGCCATCAGTGAGAGGAGTGGAGGGATCGATGGCTACACCTTC. It encodes CAISERSGGIDGYTF.

V and J are TRBV4-3 and TRBJ1-4; maybe TRBD1 (5 bases). Germline CDR1 reads LGHNA; CDR2 reads YSLEER. Trimming cost V 1 base and J 7 bases, with 13 bases left between them. This CDR3 is 15 amino acids long. In DNA form, the CDR3 reads TGCGCCAGCAGCCAAGGGGAAGGGGCTCTTGAAAAACTGTTTTTT. It yields the protein CASSQGEGALEKLFF.

The chain links TRBV10-1 to TRBJ2-7; D uncertain. The CDR3 sequence is 14 residues long. Germline-derived CDR1 and CDR2 are WNHNN and SYGVQD (reference sequence). Between the trimmed V and J ends, which lost 2 bases and 7 bases, there was a span of 15 bases. CDR3 coding DNA: TGCGCCAGCAGTGAGATCTTCTTTAGGAAGGAGCAGTACGTC. This sequence encodes CASSEIFFRKEQYV.

The chain has TRBV6-4 and TRBJ2-5; D is possibly TRBD2 (7 bases). The CDR3 is made up of 19 amino acids. Germline V gene lookup returns CDR1 MRHNA and CDR2 SNTAGT. V lost 5 bases to trimming and J lost 5 bases, with 30 bases between them. Here the CDR3 DNA reads TGTGCCAGCAGTCTAGATTGGGGGGGGGCCAGTTACTGGGAGGAGACCCAGTACTTC. This translates into CASSLDWGGASYWEETQYF.

The chain couples TRBV25-1 to TRBJ1-1; TRBD1 matches 9 bases. The trim removed 4 bases at V and 4 bases at J, leaving 1 base unmatched. The CDR3 consists of 13 residues. CDR1 MGHDK and CDR2 SYGVNS come from the germline V gene. Here the CDR3 reads CASSATGGTEAFF. As DNA, the CDR3 is TGTGCCAGCAGTGCGACAGGGGGCACTGAAGCTTTCTTT.

The rearrangement joins TRBV5-1 to TRBJ1-5; D ambiguous. This CDR3 region has 15 residues. The germline V gene encodes CDR1 SGHRS and CDR2 YFSETQ. The V gene lost 5 bases and the J gene lost 0 bases, with 12 bases spanning the gap. The CDR3 spells CASRPQADSNQPQHF. As DNA, the CDR3 is TGCGCCAGCAGACCCCAGGCCGATAGCAATCAGCCCCAGCATTTT.

The chain links TRBV19 to TRBJ2-6; D unclear. This CDR3 comprises 15 residues. V lost 7 bases and J lost 0, with 10 bases in between. The germline gives CDR1 LNHDA, CDR2 SQIVND (reference sequence). The CDR3 loop reads CASTPVVSGANVLTF. CDR3 nucleotide sequence: TGTGCCAGTACCCCAGTGGTCTCTGGGGCCAACGTCCTGACTTTC. Variable domain in full (rest from reference TRBV19 and TRBJ2-6): DGGITQSPKYLFRKEGQNVTLSCEQNLNHDAMYWYRQDPGQGLRLIYYSQIVNDFQKGDIAEGYSVSREKKESFPLTVTSAQKNPTAFYLCASTPVVSGANVLTFGAGSRLTVL.

V gene TRBV10-3 combines with J gene TRBJ2-2; 10 positions match TRBD2. CDR1 ENHRY and CDR2 SYGVKD come from the germline V gene. V lost 4 bases and J lost 4; bases outside the gene matches: 12. This CDR3 is built from 18 residues. CDR3 in DNA: TGTGCCATCAGTGCGGATTCGGGACTAGCGACCGGCACCGGGGAGCTGTTTTTT. This translates into CAISADSGLATGTGELFF.

This chain joins TRBV5-1 and TRBJ2-3; 10 nucleotides match TRBD2. Germline V gene data show CDR1 as SGHRS and CDR2 as YFSETQ. The length of the CDR3 is 15 residues. J was trimmed by 4 bases and V by 5 bases; bases with no gene match: 7. CDR3: CASRPSGGAADTQYF. The CDR3 DNA sequence: TGCGCCAGCAGGCCGAGCGGGGGGGCAGCAGATACGCAGTATTTT.

Here the CDR3 reads CASSPLGAGGESYEQYF. The CDR3, as DNA: TGCGCCAGCAGCCCCCTGGGGGCAGGGGGCGAAAGCTACGAGCAGTACTTC. This chain links TRBV5-1 with TRBJ2-7; 8 bases agree with TRBD1. Germline CDR1 and CDR2: SGHRS and YFSETQ. The CDR3 spans 17 residues. Trimming cost V 4 bases and J 3 bases; bases outside gene matches: 15.

The rearrangement links TRBV9 to TRBJ2-1; the match to TRBD2 covers 10 bases. Trimming at V came to 2 bases and at J to 3 bases, leaving 2 bases not matched to a gene. The germline gives CDR1 SGDLS, CDR2 YYNGEE. This CDR3 has 15 residues. CDR3 nucleotide sequence: TGTGCCAGCAGCGTTAGCGGGGGGAACTACAATGAGCAGTTCTTC. The encoded protein is CASSVSGGNYNEQFF.

This sequence joins TRBV7-2 and TRBJ2-3; 9 bases are shared with TRBD2. The CDR3 contains 15 residues. CDR1 and CDR2 from the germline V gene are SGHTA and FQGNSA. J lost 2 bases, V lost 1 base, and 1 base had no gene match. Here the CDR3 reads CASSLERGATDTQYF. As DNA, the CDR3 is TGTGCCAGCAGCTTAGAGCGGGGGGCCACAGATACGCAGTATTTT. Filled out from reference TRBV7-2 and TRBJ2-3, the complete variable domain reads GAGVSQSPSNKVTEKGKDVELRCDPISGHTALYWYRQSLGQGLEFLIYFQGNSAPDKSGLPSDRFSAERTGGSVSTLTIQRTQQEDSAVYLCASSLERGATDTQYFGPGTRLTVL.

This clone was found a few times. This rearrangement joins TRBV19 to TRBJ2-2; TRBD2 aligns across 11 bases. CDR1 LNHDA and CDR2 SQIVND come from the germline V gene (reference sequence). The CDR3 loop spans 16 amino acids. The J segment lost 5 bases and the V segment lost 6 bases, leaving 8 bases of the junction unmatched. In DNA form, the CDR3 reads TGTGCCAGTAGAGGTAGCGGGGGGGCAAAGACCGGGGAGCTGTTTTTT. It is translated as CASRGSGGAKTGELFF.

The sample holds one count of this clone. The J gene is TRBJ2-7, the V gene TRBV9; 7 bases match TRBD2. With V trimmed by 0 bases and J by 4 bases, 4 bases remained unmatched. The CDR3 has 14 amino acids. The germline CDR1 and CDR2 sequences are SGDLS and YYNGEE. DNA for the CDR3: TGTGCCAGCAGCGTAGCTAGCGGTGGTTACGAGCAGTACTTC. This gives the protein CASSVASGGYEQYF.

This clone was observed once. The chain recombines TRBV6-6 with TRBJ1-2; 8 nucleotides match TRBD1. Trimming took 8 bases from V and 5 from J; bases not matched to a gene: 7. In germline, CDR1 is MNHNY, CDR2 SVGAGI (reference sequence). This CDR3 is built from 13 residues. CDR3 bases: TGTGCCAGCGGATCGGACAGGGAATATGGCTACACCTTC. Its protein is CASGSDREYGYTF.

V usage is TRBV12-5 and J usage is TRBJ1-2; TRBD1 matches at 12 bases. Germline CDR1 LGHNT, CDR2 FRNRAP. The CDR3 runs 14 residues. V trimming: 6 bases; J trimming: 7 bases; junction bases outside the gene matches: 6. CDR3 coding DNA: TGTGCTAGTGGGATGGGACAGGGGGCTTCTGGCTACACCTTC. It translates to CASGMGQGASGYTF.

This chain uses TRBV4-3 with TRBJ1-1; D is possibly TRBD1 (5 bases). Per the germline V gene, CDR1 is LGHNA and CDR2 is YSLEER. Trimming cost V 3 bases and J 3 bases, with 11 bases left between them. The CDR3 length is 14 residues. CDR3 nucleotide sequence: TGCGCCAGCAGCCAGAAAGGGGATGACACTGAAGCTTTCTTT. Translating it yields CASSQKGDDTEAFF.

The genes are TRBV12-5 and TRBJ1-5; D unclear. V was shortened by 1 base and J by 10 bases, with 5 bases between the two germline ends. CDR3 length: 11 residues. Germline-derived CDR1 and CDR2 are LGHNT and FRNRAP. This CDR3 reads CASGLDGPQHF. CDR3 DNA: TGTGCTAGTGGTTTGGACGGTCCCCAGCATTTT. The complete variable domain, with remaining parts taken from reference TRBV12-5 and TRBJ1-5, reads DARVTQTPRHKVTEMGQEVTMRCQPILGHNTVFWYRQTMMQGLELLAYFRNRAPLDDSGMPKDRFSAEMPDATLATLKIQPSEPRDSAVYFCASGLDGPQHFGDGTRLSIL.

The sample holds a few counts of this clone. The chain couples TRBV9 to TRBJ1-1; no definite D call. This CDR3 has 13 amino acids. From germline, CDR1 is SGDLS and CDR2 YYNGEE. V was cut by 1 base and J by 1 base, with 5 bases left in between. The CDR3 sequence: CASSVSWNTEAFF. The CDR3 bases are TGTGCCAGCAGCGTATCCTGGAACACTGAAGCTTTCTTT.

In this sample, this clone turned up a few times. This chain connects TRBV30 to TRBJ2-5, with 7 bases lining up with TRBD2. The trim removed 3 bases at V and 1 base at J, leaving 2 bases unmatched. This CDR3 has 13 amino acids. Germline V lookup: CDR1 GTSNPN, CDR2 SVGIG (reference sequence). The CDR3 reads CAWRRGIQETQYF. The DNA of the CDR3 is TGTGCCTGGAGGCGGGGGATCCAAGAGACCCAGTACTTC.

The DNA of the CDR3 is TGCGCCAGCAGCCAAGTAGAAAGACAGGGGTACTATGGCTACACCTTC. Translated: CASSQVERQGYYGYTF. The chain links TRBV4-1 to TRBJ1-2; 8 bases agree with TRBD1. The ends lost 1 base at V and 3 bases at J; junction bases unmatched: 7. The length of the CDR3 is 16 residues. In germline, CDR1 is MGHRA, CDR2 YSYEKL.

The rearrangement links TRBV19 to TRBJ1-3, with D perhaps matching TRBD1 (5 bases). The V end lost 4 bases, the J end lost 4 bases, and 11 bases lay between the germline ends. The CDR3 covers 14 residues. Germline V CDR1 and CDR2: LNHDA, SQIVND (reference sequence). The CDR3 is CASSKQEFGNTIYF. For the CDR3, the DNA is TGTGCCAGTAGTAAACAGGAGTTCGGAAACACCATATATTTT.

The V gene is TRBV30, the J gene TRBJ1-2; D not resolved. The ends were cut back, 3 bases at V and 5 bases at J, with 10 bases in the middle. This CDR3 region has 12 residues. Germline values: CDR1 GTSNPN, CDR2 SVGIG (reference sequence). DNA for the CDR3: TGTGCCTGGAGGCCCGAGTCTTATGGCTACACCTTC. Translated, it gives CAWRPESYGYTF.

The rearrangement links TRBV28 to TRBJ2-7, with 7 bases identical to TRBD2. The CDR3 has 17 amino acids. Germline V gene lookup returns CDR1 MDHEN and CDR2 SYDVKM. With 2 bases clipped from V and 1 base from J, the junction kept 11 bases outside the gene matches. CDR3 protein: CASSLPSWGGESYEQYF. CDR3 nucleotides: TGTGCCAGCAGTTTACCTTCTTGGGGAGGGGAGTCCTACGAGCAGTACTTC.

V and J are TRBV5-6 and TRBJ2-3, with D possibly matching TRBD2 (7 bases). This CDR3 has 16 amino acids. The germline V gene encodes CDR1 SGHDT and CDR2 YYEEEE. Trimming cost V 4 bases and J 1 base, with 16 bases left between them. This chain's CDR3 is CASSLTGGSRTDTQYF. The CDR3 nucleotides are TGTGCCAGCAGCCTCACGGGGGGCAGTCGCACAGATACGCAGTATTTT.

The chain employs TRBV10-1 and TRBJ2-1; D is undetermined. V dropped 5 bases and J dropped 3 bases, with 5 bases sitting between them. Per germline, CDR1 WNHNN and CDR2 SYGVQD (reference sequence). The CDR3 runs 12 residues. CDR3 sequence: CASSSVYNEQFF. The DNA of the CDR3 is TGCGCCAGCAGTTCAGTCTACAATGAGCAGTTCTTC.

The genes are TRBV4-3 and TRBJ1-2, with a weak D call TRBD1 (5 bases). This CDR3 has 15 amino acids. Per germline, CDR1 LGHNA and CDR2 YSLEER. Trimming left V 0 bases short and J 4 bases short, with 12 bases between. This CDR3 reads CASSQDETALYGYTF. CDR3 nucleotides: TGCGCCAGCAGCCAAGATGAGACAGCCCTCTATGGCTACACCTTC.